Presented here are 27 T cell receptor beta chains from one specimen sequenced in a study of cytomegalovirus exposure and HLA in healthy donors. The PCR was carried out with 60 Vbeta primers and 13 Jbeta primers. TCRdb's copy holds only in-frame clones and misses some; the assay was immunoSEQ multiplex PCR. Here the sample spans fewer than 200,000 clones, approximately 78% being singletons. Sequencing was carried out using PBMCs. These TCRs come from a woman younger than 35 in good health and CMV-seronegative.

In this sample, this clone turned up a few times. The chain recombines TRBV5-5 with TRBJ1-2; 7 bases agree with TRBD1. V lost 3 bases, J lost 5 bases, and 7 bases stayed unmatched. Per the germline V gene, CDR1 is SGHKS and CDR2 is YYEKEE (reference sequence). The CDR3 is 14 amino acids. CDR3 in amino acids: CASSSYGTDYGYTF. The CDR3 bases are TGTGCCAGCAGCTCGTACGGGACAGATTATGGCTACACCTTC. The full variable domain, completed using reference TRBV5-5 and TRBJ1-2, is DAGVTQSPTHLIKTRGQQVTLRCSPISGHKSVSWYQQVLGQGPQFIFQYYEKEERGRGNFPDRFSARQFPNYSSELNVNALLLGDSALYLCASSSYGTDYGYTFGSGTRLTVV.

The genes are TRBV28 and TRBJ2-1, with 7 positions matching TRBD2. V gave up 7 bases and J gave up 5 bases; unmatched junction bases: 5. This CDR3 has 13 residues. CDR1 and CDR2 (germline): MDHEN, SYDVKM. CDR3: CASTTGGHNEQFF. Here the CDR3 DNA reads TGTGCCAGCACGACGGGAGGACACAATGAGCAGTTCTTC. Supplemented by reference TRBV28 and TRBJ2-1, the full variable domain reads DVKVTQSSRYLVKRTGEKVFLECVQDMDHENMFWYRQDPGLGLRLIYFSYDVKMKEKGDIPEGYSVSREKKERFSLILESASTNQTSMYLCASTTGGHNEQFFGPGTRLTVL.

The chain has TRBV6-5 and TRBJ2-5, with 7 positions matching TRBD2. In germline, CDR1 is MNHEY, CDR2 SVGAGI. This CDR3 contains 16 residues. Unmatched junction bases numbered 8, after V lost 2 bases and J lost 2 bases. CDR3 loop: CASSYTGASGQETQYF. The CDR3 DNA reads as TGTGCCAGCAGTTACACCGGGGCTAGCGGTCAAGAGACCCAGTACTTC.

This chain connects TRBV4-3 to TRBJ2-7, with D maybe TRBD1 (6 bases). Per germline, CDR1 LGHNA and CDR2 YSLEER. Trimming pared 1 base from V and 3 bases from J, leaving 10 bases between. The CDR3 is 14 residues long. The CDR3 sequence is CASSQGTEFYEQYF. DNA for the CDR3: TGCGCCAGCAGCCAAGGGACAGAATTCTACGAGCAGTACTTC.

The chain employs TRBV11-2 and TRBJ1-1, with 7 bases identical to TRBD1. The V gene's germline CDR1 is SGHAT and CDR2 FQNNGV. This CDR3 has 16 residues. V dropped 3 bases and J dropped 3; count of bases not matched to a gene: 10. The CDR3 sequence is CASSFDPGQRDTEAFF. The DNA of the CDR3 is TGTGCCAGCAGCTTTGATCCGGGACAGAGGGACACTGAAGCTTTCTTT.

The CDR3 spells CASSQLSGFSGANVLTF. The CDR3 nucleotides read TGTGCCAGCAGCCAACTATCCGGATTCTCTGGGGCCAACGTCCTGACTTTC. The chain employs TRBV5-4 and TRBJ2-6, with D hard to call. V lost 4 bases to trimming and J lost 0 bases, with 14 bases between them. The length of the CDR3 is 17 residues. The germline gives CDR1 SGHNT, CDR2 YYREEE (reference sequence).

CDR3 nucleotide sequence: TGTGCCAGCAGCCCTACGGACAGGGCAGAGACCCAGTACTTC. This codes for CASSPTDRAETQYF. V and J are TRBV5-4 and TRBJ2-5, with 8 nucleotides matching TRBD1. V gave up 4 bases and J gave up 4 bases; unmatched junction bases: 6. The length of the CDR3 is 14 residues. Germline V CDR1 and CDR2: SGHNT, YYREEE (reference sequence).

The J gene is TRBJ2-6, the V gene TRBV14, with D unclear. V lost 2 bases and J lost 1, with 12 bases in between. The CDR3 extends over 17 amino acids. CDR1 is SGHDN and CDR2 is FVKESK in the germline V gene. The CDR3 is CASSQMLRQSGANVLTF. The CDR3 DNA follows: TGTGCCAGCAGCCAAATGCTTCGTCAGTCTGGGGCCAACGTCCTGACTTTC.

The chain is built from TRBV6-1 and TRBJ2-7; D is perhaps TRBD2 (7 bases). The V and J ends lost 3 bases and 6 bases respectively, with 12 bases between them. The V gene's germline CDR1 is MNHNS and CDR2 SASEGT. This CDR3 has 13 amino acids. CDR3 bases: TGTGCCAGCAGTGAGTGGAGGGGGGGCGAGCAGTACGTC. Translating gives CASSEWRGGEQYV.

This chain joins TRBV19 and TRBJ1-1, with 9 positions matching TRBD1. Germline assignment: CDR1 LNHDA and CDR2 SQIVND (reference sequence). J gave up 4 bases and V 5 bases, and 11 bases lay outside the gene matches. The CDR3 is made up of 16 amino acids. The CDR3 here is CASSRRSGTGFTEAFF. The CDR3 region has the DNA TGTGCCAGTAGTCGACGGTCCGGGACAGGGTTCACTGAAGCTTTCTTT.

The chain is built from TRBV11-3 and TRBJ2-2, with 8 bases lining up with TRBD2. The V gene's germline CDR1 is SGHNT and CDR2 YENEEA. The length of the CDR3 is 15 residues. V lost 0 bases, J lost 3 bases, and 0 bases stayed unmatched. CDR3 coding DNA: TGTGCCAGCAGCTTAGAACTAGCGGACACCGGGGAGCTGTTTTTT. Protein: CASSLELADTGELFF.

The rearrangement uses TRBV2 and TRBJ1-1, with D uncertain. There are 15 residues in the CDR3. V was pared by 0 bases and J by 4 bases, with 12 bases between. Germline CDR1 is SNHLY and CDR2 is FYNNEI. The DNA of the CDR3 is TGTGCCAGCAGTGAAGCGGGAGGGCGCGTCACTGAAGCTTTCTTT. It specifies CASSEAGGRVTEAFF.

The chain uses TRBV5-4 and TRBJ2-5; TRBD1 matches 9 bases. J gave up 4 bases and V 4 bases, and 14 bases lay outside the gene matches. From germline, CDR1 is SGHNT and CDR2 YYREEE (reference sequence). This CDR3 spans 17 amino acids. The CDR3 coding sequence is TGTGCCAGCAGCCTCACTGGACAGGGGTTTGGAGGAGAGACCCAGTACTTC. Amino acids: CASSLTGQGFGGETQYF.

The chain is built from TRBV5-4 and TRBJ2-2; tentative D call: TRBD2 (6 bases). The CDR3 contains 13 residues. Per the germline V gene, CDR1 is SGHNT and CDR2 is YYREEE (reference sequence). With 5 bases removed from V and 6 bases from J, the gap between germline ends came to 11 bases. The CDR3 reads CASSVGGSGELFF. The CDR3 DNA sequence: TGTGCCAGCAGTGTAGGAGGGTCCGGGGAGCTGTTTTTT.

The CDR3 spells CAFGPQGALSTDTQYF. CDR3 coding DNA: TGCGCCTTCGGCCCTCAGGGGGCCCTTAGCACAGATACGCAGTATTTT. V usage is TRBV10-2 and J usage is TRBJ2-3, with 8 bases lining up with TRBD1. The CDR3 extends over 16 amino acids. CDR1 and CDR2 from the germline V gene are WSHSY and SAAADI. With V trimmed by 11 bases and J by 0 bases, 13 bases remained unmatched.

The gene calls are TRBV6-1 and TRBJ2-7, with TRBD1 matching 7 bases. V trimming: 3 bases; J trimming: 1 base; junction bases outside the gene matches: 6. Germline CDR1 is MNHNS and CDR2 is SASEGT. CDR3 length: 15 amino acids. CDR3 sequence reads: CASSDRQGPSYEQYF. The CDR3 nucleotides read TGTGCCAGCAGTGACAGACAGGGTCCTTCCTACGAGCAGTACTTC.

The CDR3 nucleotides are TGCGCCAGCAGCCTGGGACTAGCGGGATCGGAGACCCAGTACTTC. It is translated as CASSLGLAGSETQYF. The chain joins TRBV4-3 to TRBJ2-5, with TRBD2 matching 13 bases. This CDR3 spans 15 amino acids. The V gene end was trimmed by 4 bases and the J gene end by 5 bases; junction bases not matched to a gene: 4. The germline CDR1 and CDR2 sequences are LGHNA and YSLEER.

The chain combines TRBV5-1 with TRBJ2-5; perhaps TRBD2 as D (6 bases). The CDR3 sequence is 15 residues long. V lost 0 bases and J lost 3, with 12 bases in between. The germline CDR1 and CDR2 sequences are SGHRS and YFSETQ. The DNA of the CDR3 is TGCGCCAGCAGCTTGGGCCCCGGAGGGGAAGAGACCCAGTACTTC. Translation: CASSLGPGGEETQYF. Supplemented by reference TRBV5-1 and TRBJ2-5, the full variable domain reads KAGVTQTPRYLIKTRGQQVTLSCSPISGHRSVSWYQQTPGQGLQFLFEYFSETQRNKGNFPGRFSGRQFSNSRSEMNVSTLELGDSALYLCASSLGPGGEETQYFGPGTRLLVL.

The chain links TRBV4-1 to TRBJ2-5, with 10 nucleotides matching TRBD1. CDR3 length: 15 residues. Germline loops: CDR1 MGHRA, CDR2 YSYEKL. J gave up 5 bases and V 1 base, and 4 bases lay outside the gene matches. The CDR3 here is CASSQGDRGMETQYF. Written as DNA, the CDR3 is TGCGCCAGCAGCCAAGGGGACAGGGGAATGGAGACCCAGTACTTC.

The rearrangement uses TRBV7-2 and TRBJ2-5; no clear D gene. Near its end, the DNA agrees better with TRBJ2-7, so the J call may be wrong. Germline values: CDR1 SGHTA, CDR2 FQGNSA. The length of the CDR3 is 14 residues. CDR3 bases: TGTGCCAGCAGCTATCAATCGGAGTTCTACGAGCAGTACTTC. Protein: CASSYQSEFYEQYF.

The rearrangement links TRBV10-2 to TRBJ2-3; D remains ambiguous. From germline, CDR1 is WSHSY and CDR2 SAAADI. This CDR3 comprises 12 residues. Between the trimmed V and J ends, which lost 2 bases and 7 bases, there was a span of 7 bases. CDR3 nucleotides: TGCGCCAGCAGTGAGAGTAGCAATACGCAGTATTTT. Translation: CASSESSNTQYF.

The chain couples TRBV27 to TRBJ2-6, with 8 bases matching TRBD1. Germline values: CDR1 MNHEY, CDR2 SMNVEV (reference sequence). V gave up 3 bases and J gave up 2 bases; unmatched junction bases: 3. CDR3 length: 16 amino acids. CDR3 in amino acids: CASSLNRGTGANVLTF. In DNA, the CDR3 is TGTGCCAGCAGTTTGAACAGGGGGACTGGGGCCAACGTCCTGACTTTC. The complete variable domain, with remaining parts taken from reference TRBV27 and TRBJ2-6, reads EAQVTQNPRYLITVTGKKLTVTCSQNMNHEYMSWYRQDPGLGLRQIYYSMNVEVTDKGDVPEGYKVSRKEKRNFPLILESPSPNQTSLYFCASSLNRGTGANVLTFGAGSRLTVL.

V gene TRBV9 combines with J gene TRBJ2-1, with 12 bases aligning to TRBD1. The V segment lost 4 bases and the J segment 6 bases; nucleotides outside the gene matches: 2. The length of the CDR3 is 14 residues. CDR1 and CDR2 (germline): SGDLS, YYNGEE. CDR3 nucleotide sequence: TGTGCCAGCAGCCGGGACAGGGGGCTCAATGAGCAGTTCTTC. Translated, it gives CASSRDRGLNEQFF. Complete variable domain (other parts from reference TRBV9 and TRBJ2-1): DSGVTQTPKHLITATGQRVTLRCSPRSGDLSVYWYQQSLDQGLQFLIQYYNGEERAKGNILERFSAQQFPDLHSELNLSSLELGDSALYFCASSRDRGLNEQFFGPGTRLTVL.

The V call is TRBV28, the J call TRBJ1-1, with 7 bases lining up with TRBD1. V gave up 5 bases and J gave up 6 bases; unmatched junction bases: 9. Germline V gene sequence: CDR1 MDHEN, CDR2 SYDVKM. CDR3 length equals 14 residues. CDR3 sequence reads: CASSVTGVRAEAFF. The DNA for the CDR3 is TGTGCCAGCAGTGTCACAGGGGTTCGCGCTGAAGCTTTCTTT.

V gene TRBV5-1 combines with J gene TRBJ2-5; D is perhaps TRBD2 (6 bases). Trimming left V 3 bases short and J 5 bases short, with 14 bases between. CDR3 length equals 14 residues. Per germline, CDR1 SGHRS and CDR2 YFSETQ. CDR3 bases: TGCGCCAGCAGCTCCGGGACTCCTCGGGAGACCCAGTACTTC. Its protein product is CASSSGTPRETQYF.

J is TRBJ1-4 and V is TRBV18; D is undetermined. V was trimmed by 3 bases and J by 10 bases, leaving 12 bases between them. Germline V gene sequence: CDR1 KGHSH, CDR2 LQKENI. The CDR3 covers 13 residues. Written as DNA, the CDR3 is TGTGCCAGCTCACCGACGGTGGAGGGAAAACTGTTTTTT. Amino acids: CASSPTVEGKLFF.

The chain couples TRBV29-1 to TRBJ2-5; TRBD2 agrees at 8 bases. Gene TRBJ2-7 matches the end of the DNA better, so the J call may be wrong. This CDR3 spans 12 amino acids. Germline lookup yields CDR1 SQVTM and CDR2 ANQGSEA. CDR3 sequence reads: CSVEGTRTEQYF. The CDR3, as DNA: TGCAGCGTTGAGGGGACTAGGACCGAGCAGTACTTC.